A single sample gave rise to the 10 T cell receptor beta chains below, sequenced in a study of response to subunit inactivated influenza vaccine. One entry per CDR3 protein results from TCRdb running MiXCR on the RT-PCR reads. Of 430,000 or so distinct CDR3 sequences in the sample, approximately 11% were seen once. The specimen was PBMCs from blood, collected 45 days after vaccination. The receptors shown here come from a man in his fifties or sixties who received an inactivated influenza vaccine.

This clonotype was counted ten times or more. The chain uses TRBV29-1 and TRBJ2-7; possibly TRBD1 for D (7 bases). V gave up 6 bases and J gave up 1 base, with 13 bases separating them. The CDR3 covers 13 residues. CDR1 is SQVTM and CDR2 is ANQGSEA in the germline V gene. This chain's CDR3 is CSVVTGRSYEQYF. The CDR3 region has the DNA TGCAGCGTAGTGACAGGGAGGTCCTACGAGCAGTACTTC.

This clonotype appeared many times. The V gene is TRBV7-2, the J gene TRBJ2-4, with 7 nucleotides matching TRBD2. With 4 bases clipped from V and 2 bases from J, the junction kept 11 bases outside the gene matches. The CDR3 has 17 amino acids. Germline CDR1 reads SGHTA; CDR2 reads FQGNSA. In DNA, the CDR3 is TGTGCCAGCAGCTCCGCGGCGGGGGAAGTAACCAAAAACATTCAGTACTTC. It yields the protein CASSSAAGEVTKNIQYF.

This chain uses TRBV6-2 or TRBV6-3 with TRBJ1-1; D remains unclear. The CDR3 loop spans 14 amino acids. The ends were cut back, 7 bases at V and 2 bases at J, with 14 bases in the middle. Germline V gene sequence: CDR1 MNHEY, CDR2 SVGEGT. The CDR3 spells CASKVGQVNTEAFF. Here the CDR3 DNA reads TGTGCCAGCAAGGTGGGCCAAGTAAACACTGAAGCTTTCTTT.

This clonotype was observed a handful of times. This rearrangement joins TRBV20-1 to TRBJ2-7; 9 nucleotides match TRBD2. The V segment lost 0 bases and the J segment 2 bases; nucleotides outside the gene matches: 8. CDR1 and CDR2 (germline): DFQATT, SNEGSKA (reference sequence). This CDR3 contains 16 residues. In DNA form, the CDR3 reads TGCAGTGCTAGAGAAATGAGACTAGCGGACACCTACGAGCAGTACTTC. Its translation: CSAREMRLADTYEQYF.

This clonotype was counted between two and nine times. The chain's CDR3 is CATKIDKTGNPTDTQYF. CDR3 DNA: TGTGCCACCAAAATAGACAAAACAGGGAACCCCACAGATACGCAGTATTTT. The chain combines TRBV15 with TRBJ2-3; possible D gene TRBD1, 6 bases. The CDR3 contains 17 residues. Per the germline V gene, CDR1 is LNHNV and CDR2 is YYDKDF (reference sequence). Between the trimmed V and J ends, which lost 7 bases and 2 bases, there was a span of 22 bases.

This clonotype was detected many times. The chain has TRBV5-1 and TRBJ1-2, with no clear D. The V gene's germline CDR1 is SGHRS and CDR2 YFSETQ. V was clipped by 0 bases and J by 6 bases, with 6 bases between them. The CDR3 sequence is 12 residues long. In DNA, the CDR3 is TGCGCCAGCAGCTTGGATCGGGATGGCTACACCTTC. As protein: CASSLDRDGYTF.

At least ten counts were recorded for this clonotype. CDR3 in DNA: TGTGCCAGCAGTTACTCCCAGGCTGTAAGCTCCTACGAGCAGTACTTC. The encoded protein is CASSYSQAVSSYEQYF. This sequence joins TRBV6-5 and TRBJ2-7; unclear D gene. This CDR3 has 16 amino acids. CDR1 and CDR2 from the germline V gene are MNHEY and SVGAGI. Trimming removed 0 bases at V and 0 bases at J, with 12 bases between.

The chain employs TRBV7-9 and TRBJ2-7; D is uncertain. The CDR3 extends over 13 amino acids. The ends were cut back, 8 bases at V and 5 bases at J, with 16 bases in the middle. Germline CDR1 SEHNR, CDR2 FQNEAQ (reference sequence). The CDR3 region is CASGPWGYNEQYF. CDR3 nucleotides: TGTGCCAGCGGTCCCTGGGGATACAACGAGCAGTACTTC.

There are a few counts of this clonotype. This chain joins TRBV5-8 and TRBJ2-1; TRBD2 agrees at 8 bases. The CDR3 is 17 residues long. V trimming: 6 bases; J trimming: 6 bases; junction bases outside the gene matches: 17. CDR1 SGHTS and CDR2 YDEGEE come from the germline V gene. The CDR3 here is CASIWGGGLDPRNEQFF. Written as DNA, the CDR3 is TGTGCCAGCATCTGGGGCGGGGGACTAGATCCCCGCAATGAGCAGTTCTTC.

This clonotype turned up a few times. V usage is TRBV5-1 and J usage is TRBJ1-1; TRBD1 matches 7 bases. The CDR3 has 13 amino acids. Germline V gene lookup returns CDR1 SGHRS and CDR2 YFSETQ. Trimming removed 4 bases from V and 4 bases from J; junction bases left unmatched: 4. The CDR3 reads CASSPTGPTEAFF. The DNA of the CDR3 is TGCGCCAGCAGCCCGACAGGGCCCACTGAAGCTTTCTTT.